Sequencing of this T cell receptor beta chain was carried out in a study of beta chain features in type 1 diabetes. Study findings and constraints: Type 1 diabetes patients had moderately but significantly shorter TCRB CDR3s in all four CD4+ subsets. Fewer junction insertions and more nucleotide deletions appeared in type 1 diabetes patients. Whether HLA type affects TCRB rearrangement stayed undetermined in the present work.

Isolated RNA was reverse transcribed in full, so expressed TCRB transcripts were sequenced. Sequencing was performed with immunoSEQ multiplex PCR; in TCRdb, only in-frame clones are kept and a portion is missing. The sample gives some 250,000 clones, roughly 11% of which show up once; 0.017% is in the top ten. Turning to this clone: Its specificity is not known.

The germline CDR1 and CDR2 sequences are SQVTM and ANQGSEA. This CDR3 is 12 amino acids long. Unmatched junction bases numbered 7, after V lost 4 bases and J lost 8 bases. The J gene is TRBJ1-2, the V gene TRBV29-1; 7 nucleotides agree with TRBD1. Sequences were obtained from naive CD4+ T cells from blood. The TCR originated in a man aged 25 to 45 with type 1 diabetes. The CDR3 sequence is CSVGGTVIGYTF. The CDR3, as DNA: TGCAGCGTTGGTGGGACAGTGATCGGCTACACCTTC.